This T cell receptor beta chain was retrieved from a study of breast tumors, draining lymph nodes, adjacent tissues (TCRdb year 2016). Notes on the research overall: The study compared TCR beta repertoires across tumor, adjacent nontumor tissue and axillary lymph nodes from breast cancer patients. In human breast cancer, the study set out to evaluate how tumor, surrounding tissue and draining lymph node repertoires relate to one another and whether T cells may move between these sites.

Overall study results and their limits: The data were judged consistent with most tumor T cells deriving from the lymph node and then expanding within tumor tissue. Tumor T-cell repertoires showed less diversity than lymph node repertoires and more diversity than nontumor tissue repertoires, and tumor T-cell repertoires showed preferential V and J gene usage. The conclusion that tumor T cells originate in lymph nodes was framed as consistent with a hypothesis rather than directly demonstrated. Tumor and nontumor tissue repertoires were found to be significantly more similar in luminal-like than in basal-like breast cancer.

Many counts were recorded for this clonotype. Its antigen is currently not known. There are no base qualities to consult, and no much larger clone falls within one base. CDR3 length: 13 amino acids, cysteine to phenylalanine. CDR3 DNA only is kept here, 39 bases in frame from base 1. V sheds 5 bases and J sheds 4 bases, leaving 9 bases between their ends. From the germline V gene, CDR1 is SGHTA and CDR2 is FQGNSA. This sample was sequenced with an Illumina HiSeq 2000. Multiplex PCR amplification was used to generate the TCR beta chain libraries. The amplified TCR beta chain products were analyzed by high-throughput sequencing. TCRdb took the public reads, trimmed them with fastp at Q25, ran MiXCR for clone calling and kept in-frame beta chains. Every distinct CDR3 protein forms one entry, paired with its most common genes and DNA. This sample has about 120,000 distinct CDR3 sequences in its table, and 20% of those were observed once. Together, the top ten hold over 3% of the sample.

Lymph node samples were obtained from the axillary draining lymph nodes of breast cancer patients. The origin of this receptor is a female donor with breast cancer. Some clones in this sample may be carry-over from other donors' samples. Sequencing was carried out using axillary lymph node tissue. This chain is built from TRBV7-2 and TRBJ2-1; there is no confident call for the D gene. The nucleotide sequence reads TGTGCCAGCAGCCCGGGCCCTTACAATGAGCAGTTCTTC. This gives the protein CASSPGPYNEQFF.